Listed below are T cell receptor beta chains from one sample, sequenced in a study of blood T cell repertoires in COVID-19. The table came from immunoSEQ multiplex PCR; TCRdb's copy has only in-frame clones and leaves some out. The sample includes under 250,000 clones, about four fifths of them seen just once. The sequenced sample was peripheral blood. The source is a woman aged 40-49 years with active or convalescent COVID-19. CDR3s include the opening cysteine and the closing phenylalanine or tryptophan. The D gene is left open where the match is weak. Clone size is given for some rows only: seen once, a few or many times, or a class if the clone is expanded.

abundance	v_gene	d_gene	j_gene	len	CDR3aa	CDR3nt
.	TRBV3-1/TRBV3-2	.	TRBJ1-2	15	CASSQDWSGPYGYTF	TGTGCCAGCAGCCAAGATTGGTCAGGGCCCTATGGCTACACCTTC
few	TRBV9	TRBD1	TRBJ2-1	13	CASSVGGGDEQFF	TGTGCCAGCAGCGTAGGAGGGGGCGATGAGCAGTTCTTC
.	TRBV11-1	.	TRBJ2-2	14	CASSLGPVTGELFF	TGTGCCAGCAGCTTAGGGCCAGTCACCGGGGAGCTGTTTTTT
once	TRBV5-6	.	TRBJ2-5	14	CASSLGALQETQYF	TGTGCCAGCAGCTTGGGCGCCCTTCAAGAGACCCAGTACTTC
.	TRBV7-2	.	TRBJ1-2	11	CASSVGGGYTF	TGTGCCAGCAGCGTCGGAGGGGGCTACACCTTC
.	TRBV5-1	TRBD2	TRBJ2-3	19	CASSRRGTSGGRNPDTQYF	TGCGCCAGCAGCCGGCGGGGGACTAGCGGGGGGCGCAACCCAGATACGCAGTATTTT
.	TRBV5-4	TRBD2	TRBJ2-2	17	CASSLPAGGPVTGELFF	TGTGCCAGCAGCTTACCAGCGGGAGGGCCTGTCACCGGGGAGCTGTTTTTT
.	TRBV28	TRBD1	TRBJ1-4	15	CASSLPGQGGEKLFF	TGTGCCAGCAGTTTACCGGGACAGGGTGGTGAAAAACTGTTTTTT
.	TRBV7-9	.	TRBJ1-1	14	CASSPMTDNTEAFF	TGTGCCAGCAGCCCTATGACAGACAACACTGAAGCTTTCTTT
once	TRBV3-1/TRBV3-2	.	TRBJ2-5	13	CASSAAAGETQYF	TGTGCCAGCAGCGCCGCCGCGGGGGAGACCCAGTACTTC
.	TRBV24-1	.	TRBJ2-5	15	CATSPQDAGQETQYF	TGTGCCACCAGTCCCCAGGATGCGGGGCAAGAGACCCAGTACTTC
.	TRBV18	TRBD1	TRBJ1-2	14	CASSARQGEDGYTF	TGTGCCAGCTCAGCCAGACAGGGAGAGGATGGCTACACCTTC
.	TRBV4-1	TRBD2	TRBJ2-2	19	CASSHQGFSGGLDTGELFF	TGCGCCAGCAGCCACCAAGGGTTTAGCGGGGGGCTGGACACCGGGGAGCTGTTTTTT
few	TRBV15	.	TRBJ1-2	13	CATSAPGGYGYTF	TGTGCCACCTCAGCCCCGGGAGGCTATGGCTACACCTTC
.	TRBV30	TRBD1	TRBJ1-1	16	CAWSVRWQGGRTEAFF	TGTGCCTGGAGTGTACGCTGGCAGGGGGGTCGCACTGAAGCTTTCTTT
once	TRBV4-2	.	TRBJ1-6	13	CASSQERVSPLHF	TGTGCCAGCAGCCAAGAAAGAGTTTCACCCCTCCACTTT
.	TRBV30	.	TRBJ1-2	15	CAWSVPDRLNYGYTF	TGTGCCTGGAGTGTACCCGACAGATTAAACTATGGCTACACCTTC
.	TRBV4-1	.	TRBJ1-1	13	CASKGLRNTEAFF	TGCGCCAGCAAGGGGCTACGGAACACTGAAGCTTTCTTT
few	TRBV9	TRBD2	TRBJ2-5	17	CASSHGTSGGSRETQYF	TGTGCCAGCAGCCACGGGACTAGCGGGGGTAGTAGAGAGACCCAGTACTTC
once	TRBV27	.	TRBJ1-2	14	CATRTRVSNYGYTF	TGTGCCACCCGTACGCGAGTTTCTAACTATGGCTACACCTTC
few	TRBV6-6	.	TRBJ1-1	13	CATALGGNTEAFF	TGTGCCACCGCCTTAGGGGGGAACACTGAAGCTTTCTTT
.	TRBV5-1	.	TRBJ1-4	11	CASSPGEKLFF	TGCGCCAGCAGCCCGGGTGAAAAACTGTTTTTT
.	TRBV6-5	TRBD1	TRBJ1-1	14	CASSPGTGALGAFF	TGTGCCAGCAGTCCCGGGACAGGGGCCCTTGGAGCTTTCTTT
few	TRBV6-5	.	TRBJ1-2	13	CATPRTEDYGYTF	TGTGCCACACCTCGGACAGAAGACTATGGCTACACCTTC
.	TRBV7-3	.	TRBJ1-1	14	CASSPGGGGTEAFF	TGTGCCAGCAGCCCCGGGGGAGGGGGCACTGAAGCTTTCTTT
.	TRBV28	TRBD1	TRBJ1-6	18	CASSSTGDSISYNSPLHF	TGTGCCAGCAGTTCGACAGGGGACTCTATTAGTTATAATTCACCCCTCCACTTT
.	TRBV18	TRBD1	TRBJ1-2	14	CASSPGTGGNGYTF	TGTGCCAGCTCACCGGGGACAGGGGGAAACGGCTACACCTTC
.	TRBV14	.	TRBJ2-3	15	CASSQTTGWVDTQYF	TGTGCCAGCAGCCAAACGACAGGCTGGGTAGATACGCAGTATTTT
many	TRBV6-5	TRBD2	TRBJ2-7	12	CACGDYSYEQYF	TGTGCCTGCGGGGACTACTCCTACGAGCAGTACTTC
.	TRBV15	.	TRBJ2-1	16	CATSRAGRLPGESQFF	TGTGCCACCAGCAGAGCGGGGAGACTCCCGGGGGAATCGCAGTTCTTC
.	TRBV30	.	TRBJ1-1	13	CAFLEPGVREAFF	TGTGCCTTCCTAGAGCCAGGGGTAAGGGAAGCTTTCTTT
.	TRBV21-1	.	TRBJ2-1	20	CASSKDQREWFTDTYNEQFF	TGTGCCAGCAGCAAAGATCAGCGGGAGTGGTTCACAGACACCTACAATGAGCAGTTCTTC
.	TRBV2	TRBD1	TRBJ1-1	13	CASSRQGGTEAFF	TGTGCCAGCAGCCGACAGGGAGGAACTGAAGCTTTCTTT
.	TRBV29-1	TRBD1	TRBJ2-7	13	CSAPGQSPYEQYF	TGCAGCGCCCCGGGACAGTCTCCCTACGAGCAGTACTTC
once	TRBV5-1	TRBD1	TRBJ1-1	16	CASSLDQPGQSSGAFF	TGCGCCAGCAGCTTGGACCAGCCGGGACAGTCATCCGGAGCTTTCTTT
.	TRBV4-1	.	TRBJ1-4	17	CASSQVRGAATNEKLFF	TGCGCCAGCAGCCAAGTTCGGGGAGCGGCAACTAATGAAAAACTGTTTTTT
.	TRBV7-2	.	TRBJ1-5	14	CASSYRGAEQPQHF	TGTGCCAGCAGCTACCGGGGGGCAGAACAGCCCCAGCATTTT
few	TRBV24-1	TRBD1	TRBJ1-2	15	CATSDTAGGDYGYTF	TGTGCCACCAGTGATACCGCAGGGGGCGACTATGGCTACACCTTC